The following is a TCR beta chain sequence with its context. In the original workflow: Estimation of nucleated cell counts was performed using reference gene primer amplification. Sequencing was performed with immunoSEQ multiplex PCR; in TCRdb, only in-frame clones are kept and a portion is missing. From that table come the V and J calls and clone size; the DNA was used to work out D and trimming. The sample includes some 300,000 clones, about 91% of them seen just once. Study members were between about 18 and 95 years old and lived in some 26 US regions. Cohort 3 recovery required two negative PCRs, clearance, or symptom resolution. Germline CDR1 is SGHTS and CDR2 is YDEGEE. With V trimmed by 5 bases and J by 8 bases, 6 bases remained unmatched. CDR3 length: 13 amino acids. The data were obtained in a study of blood T cell repertoires in COVID-19. Study-wide context: Acute and convalescent COVID-19 specimens originated in the United States, Italy and Spain.

The sample comprised PBMCs or T cells enriched from blood (not recorded which). The clonotype was recovered from a woman in her thirties or forties who had recovered from COVID-19. The chain has TRBV5-8 and TRBJ1-4; TRBD1 agrees at 7 bases. The CDR3 reads CASREQGLEKLFF. In DNA form, the CDR3 reads TGTGCCAGCAGAGAACAGGGGCTCGAAAAACTGTTTTTT. The variable domain in full, with the rest retrieved from reference TRBV5-8 and TRBJ1-4, is EAGVTQSPTHLIKTRGQQATLRCSPISGHTSVYWYQQALGLGLQFLLWYDEGEERNRGNFPPRFSGRQFPNYSSELNVNALELEDSALYLCASREQGLEKLFFGSGTQLSVL.